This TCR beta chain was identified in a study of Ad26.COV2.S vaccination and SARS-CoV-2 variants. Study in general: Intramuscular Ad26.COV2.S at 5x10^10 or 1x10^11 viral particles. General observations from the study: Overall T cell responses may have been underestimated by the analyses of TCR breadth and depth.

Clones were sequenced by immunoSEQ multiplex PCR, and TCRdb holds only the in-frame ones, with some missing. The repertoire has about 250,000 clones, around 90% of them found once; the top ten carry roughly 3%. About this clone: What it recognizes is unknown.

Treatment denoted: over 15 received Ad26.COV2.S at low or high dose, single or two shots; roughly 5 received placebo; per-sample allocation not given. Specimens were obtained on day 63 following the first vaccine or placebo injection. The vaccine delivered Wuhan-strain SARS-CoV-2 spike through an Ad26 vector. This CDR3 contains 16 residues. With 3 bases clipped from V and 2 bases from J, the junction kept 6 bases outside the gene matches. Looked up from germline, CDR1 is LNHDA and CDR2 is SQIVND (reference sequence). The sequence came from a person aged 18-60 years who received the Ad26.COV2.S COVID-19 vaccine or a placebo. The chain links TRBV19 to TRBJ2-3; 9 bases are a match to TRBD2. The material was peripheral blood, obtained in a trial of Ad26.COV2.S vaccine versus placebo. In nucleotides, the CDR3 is TGTGCCAGTAGTATTTTGTCTAGCGGGATCACAGATACGCAGTATTTT. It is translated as CASSILSSGITDTQYF.